This T cell receptor (beta chain) was recorded in a study of spatial heterogeneity in lung cancer. In the study overall: Consistently, beta-chain sequences turned up in larger numbers than alpha-chain sequences did.

Comments on this clonotype: Its specificity is unknown.

General study points: Mutation tallies in tumors tracked expanded intratumoral alpha and beta TCR counts.

The germline V and J ends were trimmed by 1 base and 3 bases, with 12 bases remaining between them. Germline CDR1 reads SGHTS; CDR2 reads YDEGEE. The CDR3 totals 15 residues. TCRdb processed the 5' RACE reads anew with MiXCR; each CDR3 protein has one entry. Counted here are approximately 7,000 distinct CDR3 sequences, around 10% occurring once; the ten biggest clones make up about 10%. Time point described: sample taken at primary tumor resection. This TCR came from a female donor with early-stage non-small cell lung cancer. This sequence joins TRBV5-8 and TRBJ2-3, with D hard to call. The sample consisted of lung tumor tissue, taken at surgery. Here the CDR3 DNA reads TGTGCCAGCAGCTTGAGGGTATTTAGAACAGATACGCAGTATTTT. Its translation: CASSLRVFRTDTQYF.